These 18 T cell receptor beta chains share one sample of origin, sequenced in a study of control samples from healthy donors and cancer patients (dated by TCRdb to the early 2020s). The library was produced with the immunoSEQ multiplex PCR assay. TCRdb took this table from immuneACCESS and kept in-frame rearrangements with V and J called. Such tables lack part of the clones; where checked against another copy, unresolved V genes explain under half of the gap, and the rest is unexplained. This sample comprises 140,000 to 150,000 clones, 75% to 95% of them detected only once. 3% to 3.5% of the sample is taken by the ten largest. The sample taken for sequencing was blood. The receptors derive from a man aged 25-40 years in good health.

This clone came up once. The rearrangement joins TRBV6-5 to TRBJ1-5; D is possibly TRBD1 (5 bases). The germline V gene encodes CDR1 MNHEY and CDR2 SVGAGI. V was trimmed by 3 bases and J by 0 bases, leaving 9 bases between them. This CDR3 is built from 15 residues. DNA for the CDR3: TGTGCCAGCAGTTATGTCAGGGATAGCAATCAGCCCCAGCATTTT. It codes for CASSYVRDSNQPQHF.

This clone was observed a single time. V gene TRBV5-4 combines with J gene TRBJ2-3, with 9 bases aligning to TRBD1. Germline CDR1 and CDR2: SGHNT and YYREEE (reference sequence). The junction had 5 bases not matched to a gene; V was cut back by 4 bases and J by 5 bases. The CDR3 runs to 14 residues. CDR3 amino acids: CASSPRQGGDTQYF. In nucleotides, the CDR3 is TGTGCCAGCAGCCCCAGACAGGGGGGAGATACGCAGTATTTT.

The sample holds one count of this clone. V and J are TRBV7-9 and TRBJ1-3; D unclear. Per the germline V gene, CDR1 is SEHNR and CDR2 is FQNEAQ (reference sequence). This CDR3 region has 17 residues. V lost 4 bases, J lost 0 bases, and 16 bases lay in between. As DNA, the CDR3 is TGTGCCAGCAGCTCCGGAGAGAGGAAAGGCTCTGGAAACACCATATATTTT. As protein: CASSSGERKGSGNTIYF.

This clone was picked up one time. This chain joins TRBV11-2 and TRBJ1-4, with D uncertain. The V and J ends lost 3 bases and 0 bases respectively, with 11 bases between them. CDR1 SGHAT and CDR2 FQNNGV come from the germline V gene. This CDR3 comprises 16 residues. CDR3: CASSFTSDATNEKLFF. CDR3 bases: TGTGCCAGCAGCTTTACCAGCGATGCAACTAATGAAAAACTGTTTTTT.

The chain employs TRBV30 and TRBJ1-1; no clear D. The CDR3 contains 11 residues. With 3 bases removed from V and 5 bases from J, the gap between germline ends came to 7 bases. Per germline, CDR1 GTSNPN and CDR2 SVGIG (reference sequence). CDR3 protein: CAWRTLTEAFF. CDR3 nucleotides: TGTGCCTGGAGGACTCTGACTGAAGCTTTCTTT.

V is TRBV13 and J is TRBJ2-3; TRBD2 agrees at 12 bases. V shed 8 bases and J 2 bases; nucleotides not matched to a gene: 14. This CDR3 has 18 amino acids. Germline-derived CDR1 and CDR2 are PRHDT and FYEKMQ (reference sequence). The CDR3 DNA sequence: TGTGCCAGCTCCACTAACCTAGCGGGGGGGGCACACACAGATACGCAGTATTTT. Its protein is CASSTNLAGGAHTDTQYF.

This clone was seen only once. The V call is TRBV11-2, the J call TRBJ2-3; 14 bases map to TRBD2. The CDR3 spans 18 residues. Germline loops: CDR1 SGHAT, CDR2 FQNNGV. Unmatched junction bases numbered 10, after V lost 6 bases and J lost 2 bases. CDR3 in DNA: TGTGCCAGCAGTCTCCCGCGGACTAGCGGGGGGAACACAGATACGCAGTATTTT. The encoded protein is CASSLPRTSGGNTDTQYF.

V is TRBV5-1 and J is TRBJ1-5; D is undetermined. CDR1 SGHRS and CDR2 YFSETQ come from the germline V gene. The CDR3 covers 16 residues. Trimming removed 0 bases at V and 0 bases at J, with 10 bases between. CDR3 in DNA: TGCGCCAGCAGCTTGGAGCCCGACGATAGCAATCAGCCCCAGCATTTT. Its translation is CASSLEPDDSNQPQHF.

This clone was recorded only once. This chain joins TRBV28 and TRBJ1-4; maybe TRBD1 (6 bases). The germline gives CDR1 MDHEN, CDR2 SYDVKM. The V and J ends lost 5 bases and 0 bases respectively, with 13 bases between them. This CDR3 has 16 amino acids. Here the CDR3 DNA reads TGTGCCAGCAGTCCCTACAGGGCTGCAACTAATGAAAAACTGTTTTTT. Amino acid sequence: CASSPYRAATNEKLFF.

This chain joins TRBV4-1 and TRBJ2-7, with unresolved D. The CDR3 sequence is 13 residues long. The V end was cut by 1 base, the J end by 3 bases, with 7 bases between. The germline V gene has CDR1 MGHRA and CDR2 YSYEKL. The CDR3 DNA follows: TGCGCCAGCAGCCAAGTCAACAGCTACGAGCAGTACTTC. As protein: CASSQVNSYEQYF.

The chain carries TRBV6-5 and TRBJ1-6; no clear D gene. This CDR3 region has 13 residues. Deletions cut 4 bases from V and 7 bases from J, with 8 bases between. The germline gives CDR1 MNHEY, CDR2 SVGAGI. CDR3 region: CASSSDPNSPLHF. The CDR3 coding sequence is TGTGCCAGCAGTTCGGACCCGAATTCACCCCTCCACTTT.

The chain joins TRBV28 to TRBJ2-7; TRBD1 or TRBD2 may be the D gene (6 bases each). The CDR3 is made up of 14 amino acids. V shed 6 bases and J shed 3 bases, with 15 bases lying between them. Germline CDR1 MDHEN, CDR2 SYDVKM. In DNA, the CDR3 is TGTGCCAGCAGAGACGACAGGAGGGTCTACGAGCAGTACTTC. Amino acid sequence: CASRDDRRVYEQYF.

The J gene is TRBJ2-3, the V gene TRBV5-4, with D unclear. Looked up from germline, CDR1 is SGHNT and CDR2 is YYREEE (reference sequence). CDR3 length equals 15 residues. The V and J ends lost 0 bases and 4 bases respectively, with 12 bases between them. The CDR3 nucleotides are TGTGCCAGCAGCTTGGAGGTTGGTGTCGCAGATACGCAGTATTTT. This encodes CASSLEVGVADTQYF.

The CDR3 here is CASSRPGDYNEQFF. Written as DNA, the CDR3 is TGTGCCAGCAGCCGCCCCGGGGACTACAATGAGCAGTTCTTC. The chain combines TRBV5-4 with TRBJ2-1; a possible D gene is TRBD2 (5 bases). The CDR3 has 14 amino acids. Trimming took off 4 bases at V and 3 bases at J, with 11 bases between the two ends. Looked up from germline, CDR1 is SGHNT and CDR2 is YYREEE (reference sequence).

V and J are TRBV15 and TRBJ2-3; D is uncertain. Germline CDR1 and CDR2: LNHNV and YYDKDF (reference sequence). V was trimmed by 1 base and J by 0 bases, leaving 17 bases between them. The CDR3 is made up of 18 amino acids. The CDR3 region has the DNA TGTGCCACCAGCAGAGGGGCAGAATTGGGCGTGAGCACAGATACGCAGTATTTT. The encoded protein is CATSRGAELGVSTDTQYF.

The chain joins TRBV11-2 to TRBJ1-2; no firm D call. CDR1 and CDR2 (germline): SGHAT, FQNNGV. Trimming removed 5 bases from V and 7 bases from J, with 17 bases in between. CDR3 length: 14 residues. The CDR3 protein is CASSPSHPGFGYTF. CDR3 nucleotides: TGTGCCAGCAGCCCCTCCCACCCGGGGTTTGGCTACACCTTC.

This chain connects TRBV5-6 to TRBJ2-3, with 8 bases that match TRBD1. CDR3 length: 15 amino acids. After removal of 4 bases from V and 2 bases from J, the junction contained 6 bases not matched to a gene. Germline V gene data show CDR1 as SGHDT and CDR2 as YYEEEE. The CDR3 nucleotides are TGTGCCAGCAGCCCGTCGGGACAGGCCACAGATACGCAGTATTTT. Protein product: CASSPSGQATDTQYF.

V and J are TRBV5-1 and TRBJ2-1; D remains ambiguous. The V gene's germline CDR1 is SGHRS and CDR2 YFSETQ. Trimming removed 0 bases at V and 5 bases at J, with 3 bases between. This CDR3 is 12 amino acids long. The CDR3 reads CASSLGHNEQFF. Here the CDR3 DNA reads TGCGCCAGCAGCTTGGGGCACAATGAGCAGTTCTTC.